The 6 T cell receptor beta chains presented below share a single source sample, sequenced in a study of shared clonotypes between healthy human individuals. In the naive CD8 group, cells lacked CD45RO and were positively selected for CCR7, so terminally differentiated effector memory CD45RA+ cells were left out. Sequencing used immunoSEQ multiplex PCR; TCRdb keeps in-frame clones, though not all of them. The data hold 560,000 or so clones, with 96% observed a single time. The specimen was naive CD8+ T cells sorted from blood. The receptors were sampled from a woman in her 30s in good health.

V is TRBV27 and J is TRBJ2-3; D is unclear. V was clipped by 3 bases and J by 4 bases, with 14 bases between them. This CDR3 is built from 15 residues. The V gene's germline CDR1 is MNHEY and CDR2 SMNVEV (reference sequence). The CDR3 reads CASSLETRSPDTQYF. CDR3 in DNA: TGTGCCAGCAGTTTGGAAACTCGTTCCCCAGATACGCAGTATTTT.

CDR3 in DNA: TGTGCCAGCAGCTTAGGACAGGGGGCTGGAGAGCAGTACTTC. The encoded protein is CASSLGQGAGEQYF. This rearrangement joins TRBV11-2 to TRBJ2-7, with 10 nucleotides matching TRBD1. V lost 1 base, J lost 7 bases, and 4 bases stayed unmatched. The V gene's germline CDR1 is SGHAT and CDR2 FQNNGV. The CDR3 is 14 amino acids.

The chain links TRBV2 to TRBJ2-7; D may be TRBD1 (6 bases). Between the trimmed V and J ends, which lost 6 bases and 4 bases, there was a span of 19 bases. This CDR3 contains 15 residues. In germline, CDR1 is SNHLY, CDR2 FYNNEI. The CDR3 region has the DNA TGTGCCAGCAGGGTAGACAGGACCCACTTTTACGAGCAGTACTTC. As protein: CASRVDRTHFYEQYF.

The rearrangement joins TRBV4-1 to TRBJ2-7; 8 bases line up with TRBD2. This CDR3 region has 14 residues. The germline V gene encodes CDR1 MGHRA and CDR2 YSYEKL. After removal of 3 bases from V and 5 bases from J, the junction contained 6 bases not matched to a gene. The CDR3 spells CASSQLSGSNEQYF. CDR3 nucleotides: TGCGCCAGCAGCCAGCTCAGCGGGAGTAACGAGCAGTACTTC.

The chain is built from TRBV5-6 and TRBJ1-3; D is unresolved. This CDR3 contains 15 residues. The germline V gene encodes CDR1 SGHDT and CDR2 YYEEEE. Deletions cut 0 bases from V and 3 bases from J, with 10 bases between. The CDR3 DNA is TGTGCCAGCAGCTTGGAGTTGTCAGTTGGAAACACCATATATTTT. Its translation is CASSLELSVGNTIYF.

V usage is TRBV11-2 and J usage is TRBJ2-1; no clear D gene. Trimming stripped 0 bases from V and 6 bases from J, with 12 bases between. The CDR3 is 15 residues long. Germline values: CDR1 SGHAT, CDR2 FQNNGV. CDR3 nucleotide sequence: TGTGCCAGCAGCTTAGAGTTCCCCGCAGGCAATGAGCAGTTCTTC. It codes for CASSLEFPAGNEQFF.